This T cell receptor beta chain was identified in a study of T-cell memory formation after mild COVID-19. Remarks on this clonotype: Its antigen is unidentified.

This CDR3 spans 19 amino acids. The ends lost 4 bases at V and 0 bases at J; junction bases unmatched: 10. CDR1 is SEHNR, CDR2 FQNEAQ, per germline (reference sequence). Each CDR3 protein gets one entry after TCRdb re-called the 5' RACE reads with MiXCR. The sample lists 350,000 to 500,000 distinct CDR3 sequences; roughly 18% were seen once. Points from the study as a whole: Nothing confirmed that second-wave clones peaking on day 37 were specific for SARS-CoV-2. There was a balanced CD4/CD8 profile in clones contracting day 15 to 85, and later expanders leaned CD4+.

The sample comprised PBMCs or a T cell subset sorted from them (not recorded which). This rearrangement joins TRBV7-9 to TRBJ2-6; 9 bases line up with TRBD1. The receptor was isolated from a man aged 18 to 30 who had mild COVID-19 (a few samples of this study predate the infection). Cell type and time point are not known. The CDR3 reads CASSSFRDRVYSGANVLTF. In nucleotides, the CDR3 is TGTGCCAGCAGCTCGTTCCGGGACAGGGTCTACTCTGGGGCCAACGTCCTGACTTTC.